These 30 T cell receptor beta chains share one sample of origin, sequenced in a study of T-cell reconstitution after alpha-beta-depleted transplantation in children. Unique molecular identifiers tagged the TCRbeta library. TCRdb itself ran the PCR reads through MiXCR, one entry per CDR3 protein. The repertoire includes roughly 100,000 distinct CDR3 sequences, roughly 7.7% of them detected once, and approximately 7% sits in the top ten. The sample was PBMCs from the stem cell graft donor, taken from the stem cell graft. These receptors were obtained from a human donor who donated a stem cell graft to a child with congenital amegakaryocytic thrombocytopenia.

Comment on this clonotype: A single base separates this from a much larger clone, so it may be a read error. The chain joins TRBV7-9 to TRBJ2-7; TRBD1 agrees at 8 bases. The CDR3 length is 13 residues. Germline CDR1 is SEHNR and CDR2 is FQNEAQ (reference sequence). CDR3 nucleotides: TGTGCCAGCAGGAATACAGGGGGACACGACCAGTACTTC. This encodes CASRNTGGHDQYF.

This clonotype was detected many times. The J gene is TRBJ2-2, the V gene TRBV5-1; a weak D match, TRBD2 (5 bases). The CDR3 length is 14 residues. Trimming removed 0 bases from V and 6 bases from J, with 9 bases in between. Per germline, CDR1 SGHRS and CDR2 YFSETQ. CDR3 sequence (DNA): TGCGCCAGCAGCTTGGATTCGGAGGCCGGGGAGCTGTTTTTT. Translation: CASSLDSEAGELFF.

The chain is built from TRBV4-2 and TRBJ1-5; 8 nucleotides line up with TRBD1. CDR3 size: 16 residues. Germline CDR1 is LGHNA and CDR2 is YNFKEQ. The ends lost 1 base at V and 4 bases at J; junction bases unmatched: 6. The DNA of the CDR3 is TGTGCCAGCAGCCAAGGGGCCCGGACAGGGAATCAGCCCCAGCATTTT. Its protein is CASSQGARTGNQPQHF.

This clonotype was seen repeatedly, ten times or more. The J gene is TRBJ2-1, the V gene TRBV20-1; 8 positions agree with TRBD2. The CDR3 runs 14 residues. Per the germline V gene, CDR1 is DFQATT and CDR2 is SNEGSKA (reference sequence). V shed 3 bases, J shed 5 bases, and the junction held 6 bases outside the gene matches. The CDR3 DNA reads TGCAGTGCTAGGGACGGGAGGGGGGACAATGAGCAGTTCTTC. Its translation is CSARDGRGDNEQFF.

V is TRBV5-1 and J is TRBJ2-3, with 9 bases matching TRBD2. This CDR3 is 17 amino acids long. Looked up from germline, CDR1 is SGHRS and CDR2 is YFSETQ. V gave up 0 bases and J gave up 5 bases; unmatched junction bases: 10. The CDR3: CASSLARRGGREDTQYF. The CDR3 nucleotides are TGCGCCAGCAGCTTGGCTCGGCGGGGGGGCCGGGAAGATACGCAGTATTTT.

The table lists this clonotype with a few counts. V usage is TRBV6-5 and J usage is TRBJ1-1; D unresolved. CDR3 length equals 13 residues. Trimming shortened V by 3 bases and J by 0 bases, and 5 bases separated the two germline ends. The germline V gene encodes CDR1 MNHEY and CDR2 SVGAGI. The CDR3 here is CASSYRMNTEAFF. CDR3 sequence (DNA): TGTGCCAGCAGTTATCGGATGAACACTGAAGCTTTCTTT.

This clonotype was picked up many times. This chain joins TRBV12-3 or TRBV12-4 and TRBJ1-1; 7 bases align to TRBD1. This CDR3 is 16 amino acids long. With 5 bases clipped from V and 4 bases from J, the junction kept 13 bases outside the gene matches. CDR3 nucleotides: TGTGCCAGCAGTCCCCCGGGACAGCCCTCGAGCACTGAAGCTTTCTTT. It encodes CASSPPGQPSSTEAFF.

The chain uses TRBV20-1 and TRBJ1-1; D possibly corresponds to TRBD1 (5 bases). V gave up 6 bases and J gave up 7 bases, with 12 bases separating them. The CDR3 loop spans 11 amino acids. Germline values: CDR1 DFQATT, CDR2 SNEGSKA (reference sequence). The CDR3 is CSALGGVEAFF. Written as DNA, the CDR3 is TGCAGTGCATTAGGAGGGGTTGAAGCTTTCTTT.

This clonotype has a single count. A clone one base away is much larger, so this may be a read error. The chain carries TRBV12-3 or TRBV12-4 and TRBJ2-7, with D possibly being TRBD2 (5 bases). CDR3 length: 14 residues. CDR3 region: CAISLASRSYEQYF. The DNA for the CDR3 is TGTGCCATCAGTTTAGCGTCTAGATCCTACGAGCAGTACTTC.

This clonotype was counted at least ten times. The CDR3 DNA reads TGTGCCAGCAGCCCAGCTCCGGGACAGGGGCACCACGAGCAGTACTTC. Translated: CASSPAPGQGHHEQYF. The chain uses TRBV5-5 and TRBJ2-7; 10 nucleotides match TRBD1. CDR1 is SGHKS and CDR2 is YYEKEE in the germline V gene (reference sequence). Trimming cost V 4 bases and J 5 bases; bases outside gene matches: 12. The CDR3 spans 16 residues.

The table lists this clonotype with many counts. This chain links TRBV5-1 with TRBJ2-7; the D is unclear. CDR3 size: 14 residues. Germline V gene data show CDR1 as SGHRS and CDR2 as YFSETQ. Between the trimmed V and J ends, which lost 1 base and 7 bases, there was a span of 15 bases. CDR3 sequence reads: CASSLLGRPKEQYF. The CDR3, as DNA: TGCGCCAGCAGCTTGTTAGGCAGGCCGAAAGAGCAGTACTTC.

This clonotype was observed many times. The CDR3 DNA reads as TGTGCCACCAGCAGTGGCCTCCCGGGGGGAATGGAGACCCAGTACTTC. Amino acid sequence: CATSSGLPGGMETQYF. The chain couples TRBV15 to TRBJ2-5; 7 nucleotides match TRBD2. Germline CDR1 is LNHNV and CDR2 is YYDKDF (reference sequence). This CDR3 has 16 residues. After removal of 3 bases from V and 5 bases from J, the junction contained 12 bases not matched to a gene.

This clonotype appeared many times. V and J are TRBV7-2 and TRBJ2-7; 8 bases are a match to TRBD2. Looked up from germline, CDR1 is SGHTA and CDR2 is FQGNSA. V shed 2 bases and J 6 bases; nucleotides not matched to a gene: 9. CDR3 length: 15 residues. The CDR3 region is CASSLSGGRSSEQYF. The CDR3 nucleotides read TGTGCCAGCAGCTTATCTGGCGGGAGGAGTTCCGAGCAGTACTTC.

This clonotype was counted a few times. The rearrangement links TRBV28 to TRBJ1-6, with D tentatively TRBD1 (5 bases). V gave up 9 bases and J gave up 5 bases, with 17 bases separating them. This CDR3 has 15 amino acids. Per the germline V gene, CDR1 is MDHEN and CDR2 is SYDVKM. The CDR3 spells CASGTRAGNNSPLHF. In DNA, the CDR3 is TGTGCCAGTGGGACCAGGGCAGGAAATAATTCACCCCTCCACTTT.

The V call is TRBV10-3, the J call TRBJ2-7; 10 bases fit TRBD1. This CDR3 spans 16 amino acids. V trimming: 6 bases; J trimming: 5 bases; junction bases outside the gene matches: 13. Per germline, CDR1 ENHRY and CDR2 SYGVKD. Here the CDR3 DNA reads TGTGCCATCAGCCCTGGGCTGGGACAGGGGCACCACGAGCAGTACTTC. Encoded protein: CAISPGLGQGHHEQYF.

At least ten counts were recorded for this clonotype. The chain uses TRBV7-6 and TRBJ2-4; 7 bases agree with TRBD1. Germline V gives CDR1 SGHVS, CDR2 FNYEAQ. The CDR3 spans 16 residues. With 1 base clipped from V and 6 bases from J, the junction kept 9 bases outside the gene matches. CDR3 in amino acids: CASSLGNRGRGNIQYF. Written as DNA, the CDR3 is TGTGCCAGCAGCTTAGGGAACAGGGGTCGCGGAAACATTCAGTACTTC.

The sample holds many counts of this clonotype. The chain links TRBV3-1 to TRBJ2-3; 7 bases are shared with TRBD2. With V trimmed by 3 bases and J by 7 bases, 10 bases remained unmatched. Germline-derived CDR1 and CDR2 are LGHDT and YNNKEL (reference sequence). The CDR3 covers 15 residues. The CDR3, as DNA: TGTGCCAGCAGCCATCCCTCGACTAGCTTATATACGCAGTATTTT. Residues: CASSHPSTSLYTQYF.

This clonotype was seen ten or more times. This chain connects TRBV7-8 to TRBJ1-2, with D possibly matching TRBD1 (5 bases). From germline, CDR1 is SGHVS and CDR2 FQNEAQ. V was cut by 0 bases and J by 8 bases, with 10 bases left in between. The CDR3 has 13 residues. The CDR3 DNA reads TGTGCCAGCAGCTTAGCAGGGTGGGACGGCTACACCTTC. Translated: CASSLAGWDGYTF. Supplemented by reference TRBV7-8 and TRBJ1-2, the full variable domain reads GAGVSQSPRYKVAKRGQDVALRCDPISGHVSLFWYQQALGQGPEFLTYFQNEAQLDKSGLPSDRFFAERPEGSVSTLKIQRTQQEDSAVYLCASSLAGWDGYTFGSGTRLTVV.

The table lists this clonotype with many counts. The chain joins TRBV7-8 to TRBJ1-6; 10 bases align to TRBD1. V shed 4 bases, J shed 9 bases, and the junction held 3 bases outside the gene matches. The germline V gene encodes CDR1 SGHVS and CDR2 FQNEAQ. The CDR3 spans 14 residues. The CDR3 sequence: CASSYRDRGSPLHF. In DNA, the CDR3 is TGTGCCAGCAGCTACCGGGACAGGGGTTCACCCCTCCACTTT.

The table lists this clonotype with many counts. The genes are TRBV12-3 or TRBV12-4 and TRBJ1-5; a weak D match, TRBD1 (6 bases). Trimming removed 5 bases at V and 3 bases at J, with 11 bases between. CDR3 length: 14 amino acids. This CDR3 reads CASSGQNVNQPQHF. The CDR3 DNA is TGTGCCAGCAGTGGACAGAATGTCAATCAGCCCCAGCATTTT.

This clonotype was seen at least ten times. The gene calls are TRBV5-1 and TRBJ2-1; the match to TRBD2 covers 7 bases. The CDR3 length is 15 residues. The germline V gene encodes CDR1 SGHRS and CDR2 YFSETQ. V shed 5 bases and J 0 bases; nucleotides not matched to a gene: 5. The CDR3 nucleotides are TGCGCCAGCAGTGGGGGGGGTGGCTCCTACAATGAGCAGTTCTTC. This codes for CASSGGGGSYNEQFF.

This clonotype has ten or more counts. The genes are TRBV5-1 and TRBJ2-3; D ambiguous. The CDR3 length is 14 residues. V was cut by 0 bases and J by 3 bases, with 8 bases left in between. Germline V gene sequence: CDR1 SGHRS, CDR2 YFSETQ. Written as DNA, the CDR3 is TGCGCCAGCAGCTTGGCCTCCGGGACAGATACGCAGTATTTT. Translated: CASSLASGTDTQYF.

On this clonotype itself: Likely a read error: the CDR3 ends without its conserved phenylalanine or tryptophan. The chain carries TRBV15 and TRBJ1-1; D may be TRBD1 (6 bases). CDR3 length equals 14 residues. Germline V gene sequence: CDR1 LNHNV, CDR2 YYDKDF (reference sequence). Trimming removed 2 bases at V and 10 bases at J, with 17 bases between. The CDR3 loop reads CATSRNIGTNSAFL. The CDR3 nucleotides are TGTGCCACCAGCAGAAATATAGGGACAAACTCAGCTTTCTTG.

This clonotype was detected many times. CDR3 loop: CASSSGRGTGNTIYF. The CDR3 region has the DNA TGCGCCAGCAGCTCGGGGCGGGGGACAGGAAACACCATATATTTT. The rearrangement uses TRBV5-1 and TRBJ1-3, with D maybe TRBD1 (6 bases). Trimming shortened V by 3 bases and J by 4 bases, and 14 bases separated the two germline ends. From germline, CDR1 is SGHRS and CDR2 YFSETQ. This CDR3 is 15 amino acids long.

This clonotype was counted many times. The J gene is TRBJ2-3, the V gene TRBV20-1; 13 positions agree with TRBD2. J lost 2 bases, V lost 8 bases, and 4 bases had no gene match. Germline V gives CDR1 DFQATT, CDR2 SNEGSKA (reference sequence). The CDR3 length is 14 residues. The CDR3 coding sequence is TGCAGTACTGGGACTAGCGGGATCACAGATACGCAGTATTTT. Translating it yields CSTGTSGITDTQYF.

This clonotype showed up many times. The chain recombines TRBV20-1 with TRBJ1-2, with 7 nucleotides matching TRBD1. Looked up from germline, CDR1 is DFQATT and CDR2 is SNEGSKA (reference sequence). V was clipped by 4 bases and J by 7 bases; unmatched bases: 9. The CDR3 spans 13 residues. The CDR3 spells CSAILRGEGGYTF. The CDR3 nucleotides read TGCAGTGCTATACTCAGGGGGGAAGGTGGCTACACCTTC.

This clonotype was counted many times. The chain couples TRBV6-1 to TRBJ1-2, with D possibly matching TRBD1 (5 bases). This CDR3 is built from 14 residues. The V gene's germline CDR1 is MNHNS and CDR2 SASEGT. V lost 6 bases, J lost 4 bases, and 15 bases lay in between. CDR3 nucleotide sequence: TGTGCCAGCAGAGGACTCGACAGTGGCTATGGCTACACCTTC. It translates to CASRGLDSGYGYTF.

This clonotype was picked up many times. V is TRBV12-3 or TRBV12-4 and J is TRBJ2-2; TRBD2 aligns across 8 bases. This CDR3 has 18 residues. The ends lost 3 bases at V and 1 base at J; junction bases unmatched: 10. The CDR3 region is CASSFGRALGKNTGELFF. The CDR3 DNA reads as TGTGCCAGCAGTTTCGGGAGGGCCTTGGGCAAGAACACCGGGGAGCTGTTTTTT.

The CDR3 sequence is CASSSGTGGKTDTQYF. The DNA for the CDR3 is TGTGCCAGCAGCTCGGGGACAGGGGGCAAGACAGATACGCAGTATTTT. V and J are TRBV5-5 and TRBJ2-3, with 12 nucleotides matching TRBD1. CDR3 length: 16 amino acids. V trimming: 3 bases; J trimming: 3 bases; junction bases outside the gene matches: 5. CDR1 is SGHKS and CDR2 is YYEKEE in the germline V gene (reference sequence).

This clonotype came up many times. The chain employs TRBV6-5 and TRBJ2-3; D unclear. The ends were cut back, 3 bases at V and 1 base at J, with 14 bases in the middle. This CDR3 contains 16 residues. The germline CDR1 and CDR2 sequences are MNHEY and SVGAGI. Written as DNA, the CDR3 is TGTGCCAGCAGTTATTGGGCAGGTTCGGGCACAGATACGCAGTATTTT. Protein: CASSYWAGSGTDTQYF.